Included here is one TCR beta chain sequence, with context. Its specificity is not known. It was the library that attached unique molecular identifiers to individual cDNA molecules. Using its own MiXCR run on the RACE reads, TCRdb lists one record per CDR3 protein. The data hold about 350,000 distinct CDR3 sequences, with 4.5% to 7% observed a single time. The time point here: pre-sensitization, week 0. Treatment: therapeutic diphenylcyclopropenone sensitization with weekly scalp DPC. This entry is derived from a study of human T cells and chemical hapten exposure. The CDR3 contains 15 residues. J gave up 6 bases and V 3 bases, and 8 bases lay outside the gene matches. CDR1 and CDR2 from the germline V gene are MNHEY and SMNVEV (reference sequence). Study conclusions and caveats: Expanded TCRs were compared with controls, and the expanded TCRs formed significantly more large CDR3 similarity clusters.

The material was whole blood, obtained in connection with sensitization to the hapten diphenylcyclopropenone (DPC). V and J are TRBV27 and TRBJ2-3; 8 bases align to TRBD2. This clonotype originated in a woman aged 18-30 years with alopecia areata. Some clones in this sample may be carry-over from other donors' samples. CDR3 DNA sequence: TGTGCCAGCAGTTTGTCCGGGGGGGCCGTGGATACGCAGTATTTT. It translates to CASSLSGGAVDTQYF.